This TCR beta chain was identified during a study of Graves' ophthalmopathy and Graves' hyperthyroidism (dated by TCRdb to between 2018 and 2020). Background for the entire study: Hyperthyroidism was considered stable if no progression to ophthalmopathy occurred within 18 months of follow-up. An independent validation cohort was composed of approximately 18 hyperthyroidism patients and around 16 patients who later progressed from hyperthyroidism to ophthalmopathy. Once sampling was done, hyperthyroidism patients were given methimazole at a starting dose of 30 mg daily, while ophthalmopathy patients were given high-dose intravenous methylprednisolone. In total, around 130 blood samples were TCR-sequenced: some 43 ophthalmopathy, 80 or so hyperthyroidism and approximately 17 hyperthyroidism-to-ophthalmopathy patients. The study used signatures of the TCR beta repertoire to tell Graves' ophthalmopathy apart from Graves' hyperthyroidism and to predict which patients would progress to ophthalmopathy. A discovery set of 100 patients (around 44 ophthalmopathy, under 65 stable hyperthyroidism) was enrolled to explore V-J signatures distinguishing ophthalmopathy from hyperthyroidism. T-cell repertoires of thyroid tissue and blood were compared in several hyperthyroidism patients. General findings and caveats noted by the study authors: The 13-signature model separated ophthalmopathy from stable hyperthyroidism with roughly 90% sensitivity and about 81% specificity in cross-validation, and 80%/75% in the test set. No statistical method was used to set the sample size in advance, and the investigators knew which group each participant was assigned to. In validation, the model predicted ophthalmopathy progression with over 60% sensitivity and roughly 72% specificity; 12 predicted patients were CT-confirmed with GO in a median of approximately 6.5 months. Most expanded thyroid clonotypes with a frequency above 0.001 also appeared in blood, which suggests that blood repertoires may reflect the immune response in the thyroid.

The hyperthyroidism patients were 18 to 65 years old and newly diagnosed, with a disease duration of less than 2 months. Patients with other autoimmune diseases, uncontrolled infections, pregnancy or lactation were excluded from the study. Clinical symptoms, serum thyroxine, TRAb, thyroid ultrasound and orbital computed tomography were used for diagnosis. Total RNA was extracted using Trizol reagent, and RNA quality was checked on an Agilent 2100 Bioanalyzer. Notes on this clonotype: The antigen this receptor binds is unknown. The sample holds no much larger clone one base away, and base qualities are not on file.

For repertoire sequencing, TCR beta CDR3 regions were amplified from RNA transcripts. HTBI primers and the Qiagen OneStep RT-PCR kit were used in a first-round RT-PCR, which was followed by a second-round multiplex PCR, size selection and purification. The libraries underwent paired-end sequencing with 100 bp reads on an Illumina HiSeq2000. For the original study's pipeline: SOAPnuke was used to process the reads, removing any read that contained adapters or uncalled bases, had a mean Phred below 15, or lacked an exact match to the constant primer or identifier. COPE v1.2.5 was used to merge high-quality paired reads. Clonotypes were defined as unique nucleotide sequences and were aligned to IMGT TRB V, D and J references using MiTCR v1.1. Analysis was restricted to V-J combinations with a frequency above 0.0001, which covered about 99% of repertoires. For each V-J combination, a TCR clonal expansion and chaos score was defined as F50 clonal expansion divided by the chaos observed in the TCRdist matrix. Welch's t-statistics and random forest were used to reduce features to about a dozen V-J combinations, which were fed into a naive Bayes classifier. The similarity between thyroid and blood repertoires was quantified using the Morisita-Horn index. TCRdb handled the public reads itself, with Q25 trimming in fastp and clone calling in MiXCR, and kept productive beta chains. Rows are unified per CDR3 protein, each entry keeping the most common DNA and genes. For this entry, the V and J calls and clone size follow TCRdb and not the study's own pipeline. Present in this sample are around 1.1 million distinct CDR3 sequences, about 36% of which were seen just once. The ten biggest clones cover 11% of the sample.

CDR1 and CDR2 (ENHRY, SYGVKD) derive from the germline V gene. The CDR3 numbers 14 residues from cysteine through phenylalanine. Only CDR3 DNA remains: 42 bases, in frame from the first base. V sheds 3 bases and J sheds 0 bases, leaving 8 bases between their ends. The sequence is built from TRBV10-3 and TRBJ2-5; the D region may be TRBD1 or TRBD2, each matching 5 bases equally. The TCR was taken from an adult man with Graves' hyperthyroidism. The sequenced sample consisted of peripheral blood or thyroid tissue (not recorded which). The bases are TGTGCCATCAGTGACGGGACCAACCAAGAGACCCAGTACTTC. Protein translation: CAISDGTNQETQYF.